Following are 18 T cell receptor beta chains from one sample sequenced in a study of cytomegalovirus exposure and HLA in healthy donors. In the PCR, 60 Vbeta and 13 Jbeta primers were used. The table came from immunoSEQ multiplex PCR; TCRdb's copy has only in-frame clones and leaves some out. The repertoire holds some 87,000 clones, with about two thirds as singletons. The sample was PBMCs. All receptors derive from a woman under 40 in good health and CMV-seropositive.

Only one count was recorded for this clone. The chain employs TRBV7-9 and TRBJ2-5; D gene uncertain. Germline assignment: CDR1 SEHNR and CDR2 FQNEAQ (reference sequence). The CDR3 contains 13 residues. V was shortened by 2 bases and J by 2 bases, with 6 bases between the two germline ends. The DNA for the CDR3 is TGTGCCAGCAGCTTAACACCGCAAGAGACCCAGTACTTC. Amino acids: CASSLTPQETQYF.

This chain uses TRBV5-1 with TRBJ1-1, with 7 bases fitting TRBD1. There are 13 residues in the CDR3. CDR1 and CDR2 (germline): SGHRS, YFSETQ. J gave up 5 bases and V 6 bases, and 7 bases lay outside the gene matches. Here the CDR3 DNA reads TGCGCCAGCACCCAGGGGGTAGGGACTGAAGCTTTCTTT. Translation gives CASTQGVGTEAFF.

The chain links TRBV11-3 to TRBJ2-2, with TRBD2 matching over 12 bases. With V trimmed by 5 bases and J by 7 bases, 5 bases remained unmatched. In germline, CDR1 is SGHNT, CDR2 YENEEA. The CDR3 has 15 residues. CDR3 in amino acids: CASSQTSGGVGELFF. For the CDR3, the DNA is TGTGCCAGCAGCCAGACTAGCGGGGGTGTCGGGGAGCTGTTTTTT.

The V and J genes are TRBV2 and TRBJ2-2, with TRBD1 matching over 8 bases. Trimming removed 4 bases from V and 0 bases from J; junction bases left unmatched: 1. The germline CDR1 and CDR2 sequences are SNHLY and FYNNEI. This CDR3 has 15 amino acids. The CDR3 spells CASSVQGANTGELFF. The CDR3, as DNA: TGTGCCAGCAGTGTACAGGGGGCGAACACCGGGGAGCTGTTTTTT.

The rearrangement uses TRBV20-1 and TRBJ1-3; the D is unclear. This CDR3 comprises 11 residues. CDR1 and CDR2 (germline): DFQATT, SNEGSKA (reference sequence). CDR3 bases: TGCATAGTCGAAAGTGGAAACACCATATATTTT. This codes for CIVESGNTIYF.

The J gene is TRBJ2-7, the V gene TRBV10-2; a weak D match, TRBD1 (5 bases). The CDR3 totals 12 residues. Looked up from germline, CDR1 is WSHSY and CDR2 is SAAADI. V gave up 4 bases and J gave up 2 bases, with 6 bases separating them. CDR3 bases: TGCGCCAGCAGTGCACAGGCCTACGAGCAGTACTTC. This translates into CASSAQAYEQYF.

The V and J genes are TRBV9 and TRBJ1-1, with TRBD1 matching 7 bases. The CDR3 runs to 15 residues. J was trimmed by 0 bases and V by 4 bases; bases with no gene match: 6. Germline assignment: CDR1 SGDLS and CDR2 YYNGEE. CDR3 in DNA: TGTGCCAGCAGCTCTCGACAGGGACTGAACACTGAAGCTTTCTTT. Amino acid sequence: CASSSRQGLNTEAFF.

This clone has only a few counts. This chain connects TRBV6-5 to TRBJ1-1; D not certain. The CDR3 length is 11 residues. Germline V gene sequence: CDR1 MNHEY, CDR2 SVGAGI. V gave up 6 bases and J gave up 6 bases, with 8 bases separating them. CDR3 bases: TGTGCCAGCAGAACACGCTCTGAAGCTTTCTTT. This gives the protein CASRTRSEAFF.

This chain joins TRBV10-3 and TRBJ2-7, with a possible D match to TRBD1 (7 bases). The CDR3 spans 17 residues. Trimming took off 0 bases at V and 0 bases at J, with 15 bases between the two ends. From germline, CDR1 is ENHRY and CDR2 SYGVKD. As DNA, the CDR3 is TGTGCCATCAGTGAGTCGATGCAGGGGGGCGCCTCCTACGAGCAGTACTTC. Its protein product is CAISESMQGGASYEQYF.

V and J are TRBV7-3 and TRBJ1-1; 7 nucleotides line up with TRBD1. Germline values: CDR1 SGHTA, CDR2 FQGTGA. J gave up 11 bases and V 5 bases, and 14 bases lay outside the gene matches. This CDR3 contains 14 residues. Here the CDR3 reads CASSTTGTAKGAFF. The CDR3 nucleotides are TGTGCCAGCAGCACGACCGGGACAGCCAAGGGGGCTTTCTTT.

This chain joins TRBV29-1 and TRBJ2-7; a weak D match, TRBD1 (6 bases). Trimming shortened V by 4 bases and J by 1 base, and 14 bases separated the two germline ends. Germline V lookup: CDR1 SQVTM, CDR2 ANQGSEA. The CDR3 contains 14 residues. CDR3 region: CSVVPIDRSYEQYF. In DNA form, the CDR3 reads TGCAGCGTTGTTCCCATCGACAGGTCCTACGAGCAGTACTTC.

The V call is TRBV18, the J call TRBJ2-2; 10 bases map to TRBD2. The CDR3 runs to 13 residues. The trim removed 4 bases at V and 10 bases at J, leaving 3 bases unmatched. The germline CDR1 and CDR2 sequences are KGHSH and LQKENI. This chain's CDR3 is CASSQGLAEELFF. The CDR3 DNA reads as TGTGCCAGCTCACAAGGACTAGCGGAGGAGCTGTTTTTT.

V is TRBV14 and J is TRBJ2-1, with 10 bases matching TRBD2. Germline loops: CDR1 SGHDN, CDR2 FVKESK. V trimming: 0 bases; J trimming: 4 bases; junction bases outside the gene matches: 12. The CDR3 contains 19 residues. The CDR3 region is CASSQETDSGGSRYNEQFF. The CDR3 DNA follows: TGTGCCAGCAGCCAAGAAACCGATAGCGGGGGGTCCAGGTACAATGAGCAGTTCTTC.

This clone is a singleton in its sample. V gene TRBV2 combines with J gene TRBJ2-7; TRBD1 matches at 8 bases. This CDR3 spans 13 amino acids. Germline V gives CDR1 SNHLY, CDR2 FYNNEI. Trimming removed 7 bases from V and 5 bases from J; junction bases left unmatched: 7. The CDR3, as DNA: TGTGCCAGCAAGGACAGGGAGAGCGACGAGCAGTACTTC. It encodes CASKDRESDEQYF. Using reference TRBV2 and TRBJ2-7 for the parts outside the CDR3, the full variable domain is EPEVTQTPSHQVTQMGQEVILRCVPISNHLYFYWYRQILGQKVEFLVSFYNNEISEKSEIFDDQFSVERPDGSNFTLKIRSTKLEDSAMYFCASKDRESDEQYFGPGTRLTVT.

This clone was picked up a small number of times. The chain recombines TRBV25-1 with TRBJ2-3; 9 bases fit TRBD2. CDR1 and CDR2 (germline): MGHDK, SYGVNS. This CDR3 contains 15 residues. J gave up 2 bases and V 5 bases, and 5 bases lay outside the gene matches. CDR3 loop: CASSPIAGVTDTQYF. DNA for the CDR3: TGTGCCAGCAGTCCCATAGCGGGGGTCACAGATACGCAGTATTTT.

J is TRBJ2-1 and V is TRBV4-2; 13 bases fit TRBD2. The germline CDR1 and CDR2 sequences are LGHNA and YNFKEQ. V trimming: 3 bases; J trimming: 4 bases; junction bases outside the gene matches: 15. The CDR3 has 20 residues. The CDR3 protein is CASSQEGLAGATIIYNEQFF. In DNA, the CDR3 is TGTGCCAGCAGCCAGGAAGGACTAGCGGGGGCCACAATAATATACAATGAGCAGTTCTTC.

This chain connects TRBV18 to TRBJ2-7; D uncertain. V gave up 2 bases and J gave up 1 base, with 6 bases separating them. There are 13 residues in the CDR3. CDR1 is KGHSH and CDR2 is LQKENI in the germline V gene. For the CDR3, the DNA is TGTGCCAGCTCACCAGGCGGATCCTACGAGCAGTACTTC. Protein sequence: CASSPGGSYEQYF.

This chain links TRBV5-1 with TRBJ2-5; TRBD1 agrees at 7 bases. CDR3 length equals 14 residues. The germline CDR1 and CDR2 sequences are SGHRS and YFSETQ. After removal of 5 bases from V and 2 bases from J, the junction contained 6 bases not matched to a gene. This CDR3 is CASSRQGYQETQYF. As DNA, the CDR3 is TGCGCCAGCAGTCGACAGGGATATCAAGAGACCCAGTACTTC.